These T cell receptor beta chains were read from a single sample in a study of beta chain features in type 1 diabetes. Clones were read by immunoSEQ multiplex PCR, and TCRdb kept only the in-frame ones, dropping some. Found here are around 400,000 clones, roughly 12% of them singletons; the top ten hold around 0.02%. Sequences were obtained from naive CD4+ T cells from blood. The origin of the receptors is a young man in good health. CDR3s include the opening cysteine and the closing phenylalanine or tryptophan. The order of the fields is CDR3 protein, V gene, J gene, clone size. Where a row states a size, it is once, few, many or the class of an expanded clone; other rows omit it.

CDR3aa: CATSRDSKNYEQYF
v_gene: TRBV15
j_gene: TRBJ2-7
abundance: few

CDR3aa: CASSQGMRKQYF
v_gene: TRBV14
j_gene: TRBJ2-7
abundance: NA

CDR3aa: CASTTEDGSYEQYF
v_gene: TRBV6-1
j_gene: TRBJ2-7
abundance: NA

CDR3aa: CASSLGGGGQDTQYF
v_gene: TRBV7-2
j_gene: TRBJ2-3
abundance: few

CDR3aa: CSVEGATEAFF
v_gene: TRBV29-1
j_gene: TRBJ1-1
abundance: once

CDR3aa: CAWSLLTEAFF
v_gene: TRBV30
j_gene: TRBJ1-1
abundance: few

CDR3aa: CASSGQGNTGELFF
v_gene: TRBV10-2
j_gene: TRBJ2-2
abundance: NA

CDR3aa: CASSFQRGQRRSPLHF
v_gene: TRBV7-9
j_gene: TRBJ1-6
abundance: NA

CDR3aa: CSGQGNTEAFF
v_gene: TRBV29-1
j_gene: TRBJ1-1
abundance: NA

CDR3aa: CACTGPDYYNEQFF
v_gene: TRBV30
j_gene: TRBJ2-1
abundance: NA

CDR3aa: CASSPLGDIQYF
v_gene: TRBV7-8
j_gene: TRBJ2-4
abundance: NA

CDR3aa: CASSSDRVGQYF
v_gene: TRBV5-4
j_gene: TRBJ2-7
abundance: many

CDR3aa: CASSSRPTFQGARYEQYF
v_gene: TRBV5-4
j_gene: TRBJ2-7
abundance: NA

CDR3aa: CASSKGRGETQYF
v_gene: TRBV2
j_gene: TRBJ2-5
abundance: few

CDR3aa: CASSRHLASGQETQYF
v_gene: TRBV19
j_gene: TRBJ2-5
abundance: few

CDR3aa: CASSLGGQGLSPLHF
v_gene: TRBV5-1
j_gene: TRBJ1-6
abundance: few

CDR3aa: CASSVGGSYNSPLHF
v_gene: TRBV9
j_gene: TRBJ1-6
abundance: NA

CDR3aa: CASSSLAGGSYNEQFF
v_gene: TRBV5-1
j_gene: TRBJ2-1
abundance: NA

CDR3aa: CASSLVGRLNTEAFF
v_gene: TRBV11-1
j_gene: TRBJ1-1
abundance: NA

CDR3aa: CATSPGGEQPQHF
v_gene: TRBV15
j_gene: TRBJ1-5
abundance: NA

CDR3aa: CDQPGVYSYEQYF
v_gene: TRBV9
j_gene: TRBJ2-7
abundance: NA

CDR3aa: CASSQTSGRTREQYF
v_gene: TRBV18
j_gene: TRBJ2-7
abundance: few

CDR3aa: CASSFRYRYTDTQYF
v_gene: TRBV5-4
j_gene: TRBJ2-3
abundance: few

CDR3aa: CASSPRWIRLSSTYEQYF
v_gene: TRBV4-3
j_gene: TRBJ2-7
abundance: NA

CDR3aa: CASSENRISSGNTIYF
v_gene: TRBV2
j_gene: TRBJ1-3
abundance: few

CDR3aa: CAWDSRGGANVLTF
v_gene: TRBV30
j_gene: TRBJ2-6
abundance: NA

CDR3aa: CANSGTDRSEQYF
v_gene: TRBV10-3
j_gene: TRBJ2-7
abundance: few

CDR3aa: CASSGGGVNQPQHF
v_gene: TRBV25-1
j_gene: TRBJ1-5
abundance: few

CDR3aa: CASSPVWRSSYNEQFF
v_gene: TRBV7-3
j_gene: TRBJ2-1
abundance: NA

CDR3aa: CASSLGPGSKNIQYF
v_gene: TRBV7-2
j_gene: TRBJ2-4
abundance: NA

CDR3aa: CASSPLAGVNTGELFF
v_gene: TRBV5-1
j_gene: TRBJ2-2
abundance: NA

CDR3aa: CASSPPRALYEQYF
v_gene: TRBV18
j_gene: TRBJ2-7
abundance: NA

CDR3aa: CASSYLRGSYEQYF
v_gene: TRBV6-6
j_gene: TRBJ2-7
abundance: NA

CDR3aa: CASRLPDRAESCQPQHF
v_gene: TRBV12-2
j_gene: TRBJ1-5
abundance: NA

CDR3aa: CASSPRLGLTGTDTQYF
v_gene: TRBV7-9
j_gene: TRBJ2-3
abundance: NA

CDR3aa: CASSLGLAGGIDEQYF
v_gene: TRBV7-2
j_gene: TRBJ2-7
abundance: NA

CDR3aa: CASSPPWATTEAFF
v_gene: TRBV14
j_gene: TRBJ1-1
abundance: NA

CDR3aa: CASRLGEGGYGYTF
v_gene: TRBV6-1
j_gene: TRBJ1-2
abundance: few

CDR3aa: CASSPDRATGANVLTF
v_gene: TRBV19
j_gene: TRBJ2-6
abundance: few